Reported below is one T cell receptor beta chain. In the original workflow: Reference gene primer amplification gave nucleated cell count estimates. TCRdb's table, derived via immunoSEQ multiplex PCR, lists solely in-frame clones and lacks some. The DNA was the basis for D and trimming; V, J and clone size are from that table. The sample holds just under 150,000 clones, just under 90% seen once. Germline lookup yields CDR1 KGHDR and CDR2 SFDVKD. CDR3 length: 13 residues. V lost 6 bases and J lost 6, with 10 bases in between. The data are from a study of blood T cell repertoires in COVID-19. Across the whole study: Samples came from the United States, Italy and Spain, spanning acute and convalescent COVID-19. The analysed material was cDNA or gDNA that came from T cells, B-cell-depleted T cells, or PBMCs.

Material: peripheral blood. The receptor's source is a woman aged 50 to 65 with active or convalescent COVID-19. The chain recombines TRBV24-1 with TRBJ2-2; D is perhaps TRBD1 (5 bases). The chain's CDR3 is CATSIRVSGELFF. The CDR3 bases are TGTGCCACCAGTATCAGGGTGTCCGGGGAGCTGTTTTTT.